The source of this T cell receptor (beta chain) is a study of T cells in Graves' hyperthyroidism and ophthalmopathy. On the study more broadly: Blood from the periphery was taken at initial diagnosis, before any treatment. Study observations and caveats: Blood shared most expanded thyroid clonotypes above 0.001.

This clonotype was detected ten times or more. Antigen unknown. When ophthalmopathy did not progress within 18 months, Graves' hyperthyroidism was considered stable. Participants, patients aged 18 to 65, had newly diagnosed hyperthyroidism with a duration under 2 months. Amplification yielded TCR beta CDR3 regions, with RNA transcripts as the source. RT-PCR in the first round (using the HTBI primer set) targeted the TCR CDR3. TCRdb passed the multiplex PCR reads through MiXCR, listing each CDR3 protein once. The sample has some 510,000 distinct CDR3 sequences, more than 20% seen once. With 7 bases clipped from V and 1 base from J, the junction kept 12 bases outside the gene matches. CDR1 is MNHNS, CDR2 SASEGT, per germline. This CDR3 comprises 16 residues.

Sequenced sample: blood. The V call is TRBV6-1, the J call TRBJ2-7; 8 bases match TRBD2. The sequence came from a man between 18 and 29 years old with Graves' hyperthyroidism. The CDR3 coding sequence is TGTGCCAGCACCTCTCTCCGCGGCGGGAGGTCCTACGAGCAGTACTTC. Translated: CASTSLRGGRSYEQYF.